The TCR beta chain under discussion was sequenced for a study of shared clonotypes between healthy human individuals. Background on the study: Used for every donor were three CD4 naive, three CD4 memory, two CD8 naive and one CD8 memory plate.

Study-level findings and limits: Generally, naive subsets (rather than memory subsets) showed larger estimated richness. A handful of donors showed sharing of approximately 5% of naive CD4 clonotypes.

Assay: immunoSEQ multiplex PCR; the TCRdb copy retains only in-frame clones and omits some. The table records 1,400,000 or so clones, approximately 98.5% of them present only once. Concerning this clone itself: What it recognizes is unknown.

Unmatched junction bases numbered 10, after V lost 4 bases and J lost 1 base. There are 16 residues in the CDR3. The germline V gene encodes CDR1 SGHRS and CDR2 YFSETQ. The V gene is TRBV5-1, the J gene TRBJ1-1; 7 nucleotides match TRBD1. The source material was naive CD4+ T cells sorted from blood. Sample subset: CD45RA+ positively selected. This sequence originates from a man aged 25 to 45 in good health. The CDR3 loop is CASSNGQVQENTEAFF. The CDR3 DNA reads TGCGCCAGCAGCAATGGACAGGTGCAGGAGAACACTGAAGCTTTCTTT.